The 19 T cell receptor beta chains reported below all come from one sample, sequenced in a study of tumor and adjacent non-tumor tissue in lung cancer. TCRbeta libraries were built with three rounds of nested PCR, modified from ARM-PCR. TCRdb redid the calling of the multiplex PCR reads with MiXCR, one entry per CDR3 protein. The sample lists about 200,000 distinct CDR3 sequences, 71% occurring once. RNA was extracted from bulk tissue without any cell sorting. Sample: lung tumor tissue. The receptors originated from a man in his sixties with non-small cell lung cancer.

Regarding this clonotype: An end of the junction differs from the germline gene, which may be a read error. This chain connects TRBV11-2 to TRBJ2-1; no reliable D call. This CDR3 spans 17 amino acids. Germline V lookup: CDR1 SGHAT, CDR2 FQNNGV. The CDR3 bases are TGTGCCAGCAGCCCACGCGGTCGAGCCTCCTCCTGCAATGAGCAGTTCTTC. Translating gives CASSPRGRASSCNEQFF.

This sequence joins TRBV20-1 and TRBJ1-5; TRBD1 might be the D (5 bases). The CDR3 is 15 amino acids. From germline, CDR1 is DFQATT and CDR2 SNEGSKA (reference sequence). DNA of the CDR3: TGCAGAGCGCTCAGAGTGGGGGAGGGCATAAAGGCACAGCATTTT. The encoded protein is CRALRVGEGIKAQHF.

This chain joins TRBV5-4 and TRBJ2-1, with D possibly matching TRBD2 (6 bases). Trimming took off 4 bases at V and 1 base at J, with 15 bases between the two ends. CDR1 and CDR2 (germline): SGHNT, YYREEE (reference sequence). This CDR3 contains 16 residues. For the CDR3, the DNA is TGTGCCAGCAGCCCGTCCGGGACTCCGTCCTACAATGAGCAGTTCTTC. Translation: CASSPSGTPSYNEQFF.

This clonotype has a handful of counts. A junction end diverges from the germline sequence, so it may reflect a read error. The chain joins TRBV30 to TRBJ1-5; 10 bases map to TRBD1. The CDR3 loop spans 14 amino acids. Germline CDR1 reads GTSNPN; CDR2 reads SVGIG (reference sequence). DNA of the CDR3: TGTGCCTGGCGGCGACAGGGGGCAGGACAGCCTCAGCATTTT. This sequence encodes CAWRRQGAGQPQHF.

The chain links TRBV11-2 to TRBJ2-7, with D uncertain. The DNA end lines up better with TRBJ2-1; the J call may be wrong. Germline V CDR1 and CDR2: SGHAT, FQNNGV. This CDR3 has 15 residues. CDR3 DNA sequence: TGTGCCAGCAGCAGTGCGAGAGAACCATTGGGCGAGCAGTTCTTC. This codes for CASSSAREPLGEQFF.

About this clonotype itself: Mismatch with germline at one junction end may stem from a read error. The rearrangement uses TRBV7-8 and TRBJ1-1; tentative D call: TRBD1 (6 bases). This CDR3 is 15 amino acids long. Germline lookup yields CDR1 SGHVS and CDR2 FQNEAQ. In DNA form, the CDR3 reads TGTGCTAGCAGCTTATTGGGGGCCCGGGGCCCTGAAGCTTTCTTT. It yields the protein CASSLLGARGPEAFF.

The sample holds one count of this clonotype. The junction departs from the called germline gene at one end, perhaps through a read error. The rearrangement joins TRBV11-3 to TRBJ2-5; no firm D call. Per germline, CDR1 SGHNT and CDR2 YENEEA. This CDR3 spans 15 amino acids. The CDR3 nucleotides are TGTACCAGCAGTTTAGATTCCAGCGAGGAAGAGACCCAGTACTTC. Amino acids: CTSSLDSSEEETQYF. Drawing the rest from reference TRBV11-3 and TRBJ2-5, the complete variable domain is EAGVVQSPRYKIIEKKQPVAFWCNPISGHNTLYWYLQNLGQGPELLIRYENEEAVDDSQLPKDRFSAERLKGVDSTLKIQPAELGDSAVYLCTSSLDSSEEETQYFGPGTRLLVL.

This chain connects TRBV6-2 or TRBV6-3 to TRBJ2-4; D is unresolved. V was shortened by 1 base and J by 6 bases, with 13 bases between the two germline ends. Germline CDR1 is MNHEY and CDR2 is SVGEGT. The CDR3 is made up of 15 amino acids. DNA for the CDR3: TGTGCCAGCAGTTACTTGGCCGGAACCGGAAACATTCAGTACTTC. This sequence encodes CASSYLAGTGNIQYF.

This clonotype was picked up one time. This may come from a read error, since a much larger clone is one base off. This chain links TRBV29-1 with TRBJ2-2; unclear D gene. CDR3 length: 14 residues. Germline-derived CDR1 and CDR2 are SQVTM and ANQGSEA. V dropped 0 bases and J dropped 0 bases, with 5 bases sitting between them. CDR3 sequence: CSVEEYTNTGELFF. DNA of the CDR3: TGCAGCGTTGAAGAATACACGAACACCGGGGAGCTGTTTTTT.

The V gene is TRBV12-3 or TRBV12-4, the J gene TRBJ2-7, with TRBD1 as a possible D gene (5 bases). The CDR3 sequence is 13 residues long. Deletions cut 3 bases from V and 7 bases from J, with 13 bases between. Written as DNA, the CDR3 is TGTGCCAGCAGTTTGACCAGGGAAAGGGAGCAGTACTTC. Residues: CASSLTREREQYF.

This chain joins TRBV29-1 and TRBJ1-5; no firm D call. CDR3 size: 13 residues. Trimming removed 6 bases at V and 7 bases at J, with 16 bases between. CDR1 and CDR2 (germline): SQVTM, ANQGSEA. The CDR3 sequence is CSVGGQSGQPQHF. DNA for the CDR3: TGCAGCGTGGGCGGGCAGTCCGGGCAGCCCCAGCATTTT.

This sequence joins TRBV11-2 and TRBJ2-4; TRBD2 matches at 8 bases. Germline V gene lookup returns CDR1 SGHAT and CDR2 FQNNGV. The CDR3 length is 18 residues. With V trimmed by 0 bases and J by 2 bases, 9 bases remained unmatched. The CDR3: CASSLEVPGTRTKNIQYF. The CDR3, as DNA: TGTGCCAGCAGCTTAGAAGTACCAGGGACTAGGACCAAAAACATTCAGTACTTC.

As to this clonotype: Sequence at one end of the junction differs from germline and may be a read error. J is TRBJ2-5 and V is TRBV4-2, with D unclear. Germline CDR1 LGHNA, CDR2 YNFKEQ. This CDR3 region has 13 residues. CDR3 residues: CASNQEGFGTQYF. The CDR3 DNA reads TGTGCCAGCAACCAAGAAGGCTTTGGGACCCAGTACTTC.

As to this clonotype: One junction end disagrees with the germline gene, perhaps due to a read error. The chain is built from TRBV5-4 and TRBJ1-1, with 9 bases that match TRBD1. CDR1 and CDR2 (germline): SGHNT, YYREEE (reference sequence). This CDR3 spans 14 amino acids. CDR3 in amino acids: CAGSTGGQGTEAFF. DNA of the CDR3: TGTGCCGGCAGCACCGGTGGACAGGGGACTGAAGCTTTCTTT.

In this sample, this clonotype turned up a few times. The DNA for the CDR3 is TGTGCCAGCAGTTACGCTCTGGGATCCTACGAGCAGTACTTC. Translating it yields CASSYALGSYEQYF. This chain uses TRBV6-2 or TRBV6-3 with TRBJ2-7; no firm D call. V was clipped by 2 bases and J by 1 base, with 9 bases between them. CDR3 length equals 14 residues. Germline CDR1 is MNHEY and CDR2 is SVGEGT.

The chain employs TRBV11-2 and TRBJ2-5; D could derive from TRBD1 or TRBD2 (5 bases each). The CDR3 runs to 16 residues. The V gene lost 7 bases and the J gene lost 5 bases, with 23 bases spanning the gap. Germline CDR1 is SGHAT and CDR2 is FQNNGV. CDR3 region: CASNSTMGEPKETQYF. Here the CDR3 DNA reads TGTGCCAGCAACTCCACCATGGGGGAGCCAAAGGAGACCCAGTACTTC.

For this clonotype: Compared with germline, one end of the junction differs, possibly owing to a read error. The chain couples TRBV6-1 to TRBJ2-7, with 8 bases aligning to TRBD1. Germline CDR1 MNHNS, CDR2 SASEGT. This CDR3 has 14 residues. Here the CDR3 DNA reads TGTGCCAGGAGTGGACAGGGTTACTCCTACGAGCAGTACTTC. This encodes CARSGQGYSYEQYF.

This clonotype was counted between two and nine times. The junction departs from the called germline gene at one end, perhaps through a read error. This chain joins TRBV11-1 and TRBJ2-3; no clear D gene. Germline V gives CDR1 SGHAT, CDR2 FQDESV (reference sequence). The CDR3 totals 15 residues. DNA for the CDR3: TGTGCCAGTAGCTTAGGGCCCTACAGCACAAATACGCAGTATTTT. Translating gives CASSLGPYSTNTQYF.

This rearrangement joins TRBV10-1 to TRBJ1-1, with a possible D match to TRBD1 (6 bases). Germline CDR1 WNHNN, CDR2 SYGVQD (reference sequence). The CDR3 is 13 amino acids. The CDR3 here is CGSSSTGSTEAFF. In DNA, the CDR3 is TGCGGCAGTAGTTCCACAGGGTCCACTGAAGCTTTCTTT.